A selection of T cell receptor beta chains follows, all from one sample in a study of CD8 T cells in Susac syndrome. TCRdb reprocessed the immunoSEQ multiplex PCR reads with MiXCR, giving one entry per CDR3 protein. The sample includes about 150,000 distinct CDR3 sequences, 85% to 95% of them seen just once. Sequenced: CD4+ T cells from PBMCs. The receptors originated from a human donor with Susac syndrome. Both conserved end residues are trimmed from each CDR3. A clone size is listed for some rows: how often the clone was seen (once, few, many), or a class if it is expanded.

abundance	v_gene	j_gene	CDR3aa
-	TRBV15	TRBJ1-2	ATSRAGGASGYGYT
-	TRBV12-3/TRBV12-4	TRBJ2-7	ASSFDPAGSYEQY
-	TRBV20-1	TRBJ1-1	SARGGSGDTEAF
-	TRBV29-1	TRBJ2-7	SVAKGTYEQY
-	TRBV24-1	TRBJ1-5	ATSDAFGPQH
-	TRBV5-4	TRBJ2-7	ASSLATGVEQY
-	TRBV29-1	TRBJ2-7	SVWTLGEQY
-	TRBV23-1	TRBJ1-6	ASSQSTVSYNSPLH
-	TRBV20-1	TRBJ2-1	SARETGLEQF
-	TRBV20-1	TRBJ2-1	SARPGGGRRNEQF
-	TRBV23-1	TRBJ1-1	ASSQSRQEKAF
-	TRBV6-4	TRBJ2-1	ASSDVAGGGNEQF
-	TRBV29-1	TRBJ2-3	SVVGSAPSTDTQY
-	TRBV5-4	TRBJ2-3	ASSPGLAGERQY
once	TRBV20-1	TRBJ1-1	SARRGLDTEAF
-	TRBV12-3/TRBV12-4	TRBJ1-5	ASSLRRQGGSNQPQH
-	TRBV3-1	TRBJ2-7	ASSQGLAGGENSYEQY
-	TRBV14	TRBJ2-1	ASSQGTEQF
-	TRBV20-1	TRBJ2-7	SASDSSWNYEQY
-	TRBV5-1	TRBJ2-5	ASSLVETQY
-	TRBV7-2	TRBJ1-5	ASSLVRGVTPQH
-	TRBV27	TRBJ1-2	ASSWAGPNYGYT
-	TRBV20-1	TRBJ1-3	SANPVVGNTIY
-	TRBV3-1	TRBJ2-1	ASSPTSGGANEQF
-	TRBV5-4	TRBJ1-1	ASSSTLTRSQAF
-	TRBV7-6	TRBJ2-6	ASSSDHVANVLT
-	TRBV15	TRBJ2-1	ATSRGQIYNEQF
once	TRBV4-2	TRBJ2-1	ASSVGLAGVLENEQF
-	TRBV29-1	TRBJ1-2	SVIYPGYGYT
-	TRBV21-1	TRBJ2-3	ASKLAGGHTQY
-	TRBV12-3/TRBV12-4	TRBJ2-5	ASSSQGQGGTQY
-	TRBV14	TRBJ1-6	ASSLTARNSPLH
-	TRBV5-4	TRBJ2-7	ASSEQGRSYEQY
-	TRBV19	TRBJ2-7	ASSMIPGQGYEQY
-	TRBV5-1	TRBJ1-2	ASSRTGDSGYT
-	TRBV20-1	TRBJ1-2	SASKLGSSYGYT
-	TRBV20-1	TRBJ2-4	SASKRGGFRRENIQY
-	TRBV10-2	TRBJ1-6	ASNQDSYNSPLH
-	TRBV15	TRBJ2-5	ATSEGQQETQY
-	TRBV14	TRBJ2-1	ASSQRSILGDEQF
-	TRBV10-3	TRBJ1-6	AISEPGIGQFNSPLH
-	TRBV29-1	TRBJ2-5	SVGPVLGEGQY